This TCR beta chain is drawn from a study of T cell repertoires in cytomegalovirus infection. TCRdb re-called the reads through MiXCR, storing one row per CDR3 protein. The sample lists approximately 500,000 distinct CDR3 sequences, roughly 12% occurring once. Trimming stripped 3 bases from V and 0 bases from J, with 9 bases between. This CDR3 has 15 amino acids. The germline V gene has CDR1 KGHDR and CDR2 SFDVKD. This TCR came from a human donor in good health (CMV status not recorded). Some clones in this sample may be carry-over from other donors' samples. Sequencing was carried out using PBMCs. The chain is built from TRBV24-1 and TRBJ2-3, with D perhaps TRBD2 (6 bases). The CDR3 spells CATSDTGDSTDTQYF. The CDR3 coding sequence is TGTGCCACCAGTGATACGGGGGACAGCACAGATACGCAGTATTTT.